This TCR beta chain emerged from a study of blood T cells in healthy people across ages. With 2 bases clipped from V and 8 bases from J, the junction kept 7 bases outside the gene matches. There are 15 residues in the CDR3. The germline V gene encodes CDR1 DFQATT and CDR2 SNEGSKA (reference sequence). Collection of 9.5 to 10 milliliters of peripheral blood was performed for each donor. The table lists this clonotype with many counts. No antigen is known for it. Points from the study as a whole: Unsorted PBMCs ruled out conclusive naive versus antigen-experienced comparison.

PCR was performed a second time for about 6 to 12 cycles using a sample-barcoded 5' primer and a J-beta primer mix. One entry per CDR3 protein, called by TCRdb with MiXCR from the 5' RACE reads. The sample holds about 700,000 distinct CDR3 sequences, 32% seen once. What was sequenced was blood. The V and J genes are TRBV20-1 and TRBJ2-1; 12 bases match TRBD1. This receptor was taken from an elderly woman in good health. The CDR3 loop is CSARRGTGGLYEQFF. The CDR3 DNA sequence: TGCAGTGCTAGAAGGGGGACAGGGGGCCTATATGAGCAGTTCTTC.